The rows below give T cell receptor beta chains drawn from one sample of a study of blood T cell repertoires in COVID-19. Using immunoSEQ multiplex PCR, the repertoire was profiled, and TCRdb retains in-frame clones only, with some absent. The table shows around 260,000 clones, with more than 80% occurring only once. The specimen was PBMCs or T cells enriched from blood (not recorded which). These receptor sequences come from a woman aged 25 to 39 who had recovered from COVID-19. CDR3s include the opening cysteine and the closing phenylalanine or tryptophan. A D gene is named only where the DNA matches it firmly. Expanded clones get a size class; other rows say once, few or many, or leave the size out.

V gene	D gene	J gene	clone size	CDR3 DNA	CDR3 protein
TRBV21-1	.	TRBJ1-1	.	TGTGCCAGCAGCAGTTACCCTCGACAGCGATTGAACACTGAAGCTTTCTTT	CASSSYPRQRLNTEAFF
TRBV4-1	TRBD2	TRBJ2-7	.	TGCGCCAGCAGCCAAGTACTAGCGGGCTCCTACGAGCAGTACTTC	CASSQVLAGSYEQYF
TRBV28	.	TRBJ1-4	.	TGTGCCAGCAATTCCCTGGGGCGGGGGGAGGACGAAAAACTGTTTTTT	CASNSLGRGEDEKLFF
TRBV29-1	.	TRBJ1-1	.	TGCAGCGCCCTTACAGGGAACACTGAAGCTTTCTTT	CSALTGNTEAFF
TRBV6-2/TRBV6-3	.	TRBJ1-1	.	TGTGCCAGCAGTTCCCACAGGGAGCCTATGAACACTGAAGCTTTCTTT	CASSSHREPMNTEAFF
TRBV6-5	TRBD1	TRBJ1-2	.	TGTGCCAGCAGTTACGGGCAGGGGGGAGATGGCTACACCTTC	CASSYGQGGDGYTF
TRBV24-1	TRBD1	TRBJ1-5	.	TGTGCCACCAGTGATCCAGGGGGTAATCAGCCCCAGCATTTT	CATSDPGGNQPQHF
TRBV27	.	TRBJ1-5	.	TGTGCCAGCAGTTGGCAATATAGCAATCAGCCCCAGCATTTT	CASSWQYSNQPQHF
TRBV5-4	.	TRBJ2-7	.	TGTGCCAGCAGCGAAGGGGTTAGCTCCTACGAGCAGTACTTC	CASSEGVSSYEQYF
TRBV2	TRBD1	TRBJ1-5	.	TGTGCCAGCATGGGGGGGACAGGGGATACCAATCAGCCCCAGCATTTT	CASMGGTGDTNQPQHF
TRBV27	TRBD1	TRBJ2-7	.	TGTGCCAGCAGTGACAGGGGCGAATACGAGCAGTACTTC	CASSDRGEYEQYF
TRBV6-5	TRBD1	TRBJ2-4	.	TGTGCCACCGGACAGGGGGCGGCCAAAAACATTCAGTACTTC	CATGQGAAKNIQYF
TRBV29-1	TRBD1	TRBJ1-2	.	TGCAGCGTTGGACAGGGGGAGAACTATGGCTACACCTTC	CSVGQGENYGYTF
TRBV7-2	TRBD2	TRBJ2-1	.	TGTGCCAGCAGCCTCAAAATAGCGGGAGTGTTTGAGCAGTTCTTC	CASSLKIAGVFEQFF
TRBV7-2	.	TRBJ1-4	.	TGTGCCAGCAGCCCCTGGGGGGGGGCGGGAGGTGAAAAACTGTTTTTT	CASSPWGGAGGEKLFF
TRBV6-5	.	TRBJ2-2	.	TGTGCCAGCAGTTATGGGCCCGGGGAGCTGTTTTTT	CASSYGPGELFF
TRBV9	TRBD1	TRBJ1-4	.	TGTGCCAGCAGCCCTAGGACAGGCCTTAATGAAAAACTGTTTTTT	CASSPRTGLNEKLFF
TRBV10-3	TRBD1	TRBJ2-7	.	TGTGCCATCAGGCTGACAGGGAGTCCCTACGAGCAGTACTTC	CAIRLTGSPYEQYF
TRBV5-1	.	TRBJ2-7	.	TGCGCCAGCAGCCGCCCAGAGGAGGGAGGAAACGAGCAGTACTTC	CASSRPEEGGNEQYF
TRBV5-1	.	TRBJ2-1	.	TGCGCCAGCAGCTTGGAGCTAGTTCCCAATGAGCAGTTCTTC	CASSLELVPNEQFF
TRBV30	.	TRBJ2-2	.	TGTGCCTGGAGTGTCAGGGGCGGCGGGGAGCTGTTTTTT	CAWSVRGGGELFF
TRBV30	TRBD1	TRBJ1-4	.	TGTGCCTGGAGCCCCCCGGGACAGACTAATGAAAAACTGTTTTTT	CAWSPPGQTNEKLFF
TRBV6-2/TRBV6-3	.	TRBJ2-1	.	TGTGCCAGCAGTTACCTCATTGGAGGAGCCTACAATGAGCAGTTCTTC	CASSYLIGGAYNEQFF
TRBV19	TRBD2	TRBJ2-1	.	TGTGCCAGTACCTGGGCTAGCGGGAAGAATGAGCAGTTCTTC	CASTWASGKNEQFF
TRBV5-8	.	TRBJ2-2	.	TGTGCCAGCAGCCCTAAGGGAGACCCGAACACCGGGGAGCTGTTTTTT	CASSPKGDPNTGELFF
TRBV5-4	TRBD1	TRBJ2-7	.	TGTGCCAGCAGCTTGGGACAGGGTTCTTGGGAGCAGTACTTC	CASSLGQGSWEQYF
TRBV12-3/TRBV12-4	.	TRBJ1-2	.	TGTGCCAGCAGTTTTAGGAGGGGTGGCTACACCTTC	CASSFRRGGYTF
TRBV2	.	TRBJ1-3	.	TGTGCCAGCAGTTTGACAGGTAGCTCTGGAAACACCATATATTTT	CASSLTGSSGNTIYF
TRBV28	TRBD1	TRBJ2-3	.	TGTGCCGTAGTATCAGGGGGCGTCGGCACAGATACGCAGTATTTT	CAVVSGGVGTDTQYF
TRBV4-1	.	TRBJ2-7	.	TGCGCCAGCAGCCAAGACAGGGGACCTCTCTACGAGCAGTACTTC	CASSQDRGPLYEQYF
TRBV4-2	TRBD1	TRBJ1-2	once	TGTGCCAGCAGCCAAGCGGGACAGGGATTAACCTATGGCTACACCTTC	CASSQAGQGLTYGYTF
TRBV30	.	TRBJ1-1	.	TGTGCCTGGAGTGTACGGGAGGGCTTCACCGAAGCTTTCTTT	CAWSVREGFTEAFF
TRBV5-1	TRBD1	TRBJ2-1	.	TGCGCCAGCAGCTTGGAGGCAGGGGGCTTGTATGAGCAGTTCTTC	CASSLEAGGLYEQFF
TRBV4-2	.	TRBJ2-7	once	TGTGCCAGCAGCCAAGAACCCGGGAGCTCCTACGAGCAGTACTTC	CASSQEPGSSYEQYF
TRBV7-6	TRBD2	TRBJ2-3	.	TGTGCCAGCAGCTTAGCGGAGGGACTAGCGGGAGCGGGCACAGATACGCAGTATTTT	CASSLAEGLAGAGTDTQYF
TRBV11-1	.	TRBJ2-6	.	TGTGCCAGCAGACGTATCACAGGAGACCTGACTTTC	CASRRITGDLTF
TRBV27	TRBD1	TRBJ2-7	.	TGTGCCACCGCCCCCGGGACAGGGGCCTACGAGCAGTACTTC	CATAPGTGAYEQYF
TRBV6-5	TRBD2	TRBJ2-1	.	TGTGCCAGCAGAGGGGCGGGGGCCTACAATGAGCAGTTCTTC	CASRGAGAYNEQFF
TRBV10-3	.	TRBJ1-3	.	TGTGCCATCAGTGAGTCGAGAGGGCTGGGAAACACCATATATTTT	CAISESRGLGNTIYF
TRBV2	TRBD2	TRBJ2-2	.	TGTGCCAGCAGTAGACTAGCGGGAGAGGGCGGGGAGCTGTTTTTT	CASSRLAGEGGELFF
TRBV7-9	.	TRBJ2-1	.	TGTGCCAGCAGCTTAGATATTAGCGGCAATGAGCAGTTCTTC	CASSLDISGNEQFF
TRBV2	TRBD1	TRBJ1-5	.	TGTGCCAGCAGAGGACAGGGGTCAAGCAATCAGCCCCAGCATTTT	CASRGQGSSNQPQHF
TRBV2	TRBD1	TRBJ1-5	.	TGTGCCAGCAGTACTAAGTTGGAGACAGGGATTAATCAGCCCCAGCATTTT	CASSTKLETGINQPQHF
TRBV27	TRBD1	TRBJ1-1	.	TGTGCCAGCAGTTTATTACAGGGGGCCTTGAACACTGAAGCTTTCTTT	CASSLLQGALNTEAFF
TRBV9	.	TRBJ1-2	.	TGTGCCAGCAGCGTAGAGACTGGCTATGGCTACACCTTC	CASSVETGYGYTF